This TCR beta chain was sequenced during a study of T-cell reconstitution after alpha-beta-depleted transplantation in children. This clonotype was seen repeatedly, ten times or more. After removal of 5 bases from V and 3 bases from J, the junction contained 7 bases not matched to a gene. CDR3 length: 16 amino acids. Unique molecular identifiers were used to barcode this TCRbeta library. TCRdb re-analysed the PCR reads in MiXCR, keeping a single row per CDR3 protein. The sample lists 200,000 to 250,000 distinct CDR3 sequences, approximately 12% seen once, with approximately 2.9% in the top ten. The clonotype originates from a human donor who donated a stem cell graft to a child with acute lymphoblastic leukemia. This sequence joins TRBV12-3 or TRBV12-4 and TRBJ1-2; 12 nucleotides line up with TRBD1. The sequencing here drew on PBMCs from the stem cell graft donor, taken from the stem cell graft. The CDR3 DNA reads as TGTGCCAGCAGTCCATCGGGACAGGGGGCTTACTATGGCTACACCTTC. As protein: CASSPSGQGAYYGYTF.